This TCR beta chain stems from a study of T cell repertoires in cytomegalovirus infection. Study-level findings and limits: HLA-C-restricted, CMV-specific TCR beta clonotypes were dominant ex vivo. Summed public TCR beta family frequency identified CMV carriers bearing the relevant HLA.

Via MiXCR, TCRdb re-called the reads, giving one row per CDR3 protein. The sample has just under 550,000 distinct CDR3 sequences; more than 20% are singletons. As for this clonotype: Its antigen is undetermined.

Between the trimmed V and J ends, which lost 6 bases and 3 bases, there was a span of 6 bases. CDR3 length: 12 residues. Germline lookup yields CDR1 MNHEY and CDR2 SVGEGT. The sequenced material came from PBMCs. The chain joins TRBV6-2 or TRBV6-3 to TRBJ2-1; D call uncertain. The origin of this receptor is a human donor in good health (CMV status not recorded). Some clones in this sample may be carry-over from other donors' samples. For the CDR3, the DNA is TGTGCCAGCAGGGCTAACTACAATGAGCAGTTCTTC. It yields the protein CASRANYNEQFF.